These 14 T cell receptor beta chains were sequenced from one sample in a study of blood T cell repertoires in COVID-19. The repertoire was sequenced with immunoSEQ multiplex PCR; TCRdb's copy has only in-frame clones and lacks some. The repertoire holds about 190,000 clones, with roughly 79% as singletons. Sequences were obtained from peripheral blood. The receptors originated from a man aged 55 to 70 with active or convalescent COVID-19.

This clone showed up just a few times. This chain connects TRBV27 to TRBJ2-5, with 10 positions matching TRBD2. Germline CDR1 reads MNHEY; CDR2 reads SMNVEV (reference sequence). CDR3 length equals 14 residues. V lost 6 bases, J lost 3 bases, and 4 bases stayed unmatched. CDR3 in amino acids: CASSGLAEEETQYF. CDR3 sequence (DNA): TGTGCCAGCAGCGGACTAGCGGAGGAAGAGACCCAGTACTTC.

A single count supports this clone. The V and J genes are TRBV18 and TRBJ1-2; TRBD1 aligns across 8 bases. V was clipped by 1 base and J by 4 bases; unmatched bases: 11. Germline values: CDR1 KGHSH, CDR2 LQKENI. The CDR3 has 17 residues. The CDR3 DNA reads TGTGCCAGCTCACCACAAAAGACAGGGGATTCTAGCTATGGCTACACCTTC. This codes for CASSPQKTGDSSYGYTF.

In this sample, this clone turned up many times. V is TRBV6-6 and J is TRBJ1-5; the D is unclear. With 5 bases removed from V and 0 bases from J, the gap between germline ends came to 8 bases. CDR3 length: 14 residues. The germline V gene encodes CDR1 MNHNY and CDR2 SVGAGI (reference sequence). CDR3 protein: CASSRRYSNQPQHF. CDR3 DNA sequence: TGTGCCAGCAGTCGGAGGTATAGCAATCAGCCCCAGCATTTT.

The genes are TRBV5-5 and TRBJ2-7; weak D call: TRBD1 (6 bases). The germline V gene encodes CDR1 SGHKS and CDR2 YYEKEE (reference sequence). V was shortened by 2 bases and J by 3 bases, with 12 bases between the two germline ends. CDR3 size: 14 residues. The CDR3 is CASSFGQRNYEQYF. DNA of the CDR3: TGTGCCAGCAGCTTCGGACAGCGTAACTACGAGCAGTACTTC.

J is TRBJ2-5 and V is TRBV7-2; D is perhaps TRBD2 (6 bases). Per germline, CDR1 SGHTA and CDR2 FQGNSA. Trimming pared 3 bases from V and 2 bases from J, leaving 13 bases between. This CDR3 is 15 amino acids long. CDR3 residues: CASSLGSGGQETQYF. The CDR3 coding sequence is TGTGCCAGCAGCTTGGGTAGTGGGGGGCAAGAGACCCAGTACTTC.

The chain combines TRBV5-4 with TRBJ2-1, with 9 bases aligning to TRBD2. The CDR3 is 12 residues long. Germline V gene sequence: CDR1 SGHNT, CDR2 YYREEE (reference sequence). The trim removed 3 bases at V and 12 bases at J, leaving 4 bases unmatched. This CDR3 is CASSSLAGAQFF. CDR3 nucleotides: TGTGCCAGCAGCTCCTTAGCGGGAGCGCAGTTCTTC.

This clone has just a few counts. This sequence joins TRBV11-3 and TRBJ2-7; TRBD2 agrees at 10 bases. Germline CDR1 reads SGHNT; CDR2 reads YENEEA. The CDR3 is 15 amino acids. Germline trimming cut 0 bases from V and 7 bases from J; bases unmatched to any gene: 6. CDR3 in amino acids: CASSLEPSGRREQYF. CDR3 nucleotides: TGTGCCAGCAGCTTAGAGCCTAGCGGGAGACGGGAGCAGTACTTC. Full variable domain (outside the CDR3, taken from reference TRBV11-3 and TRBJ2-7): EAGVVQSPRYKIIEKKQPVAFWCNPISGHNTLYWYLQNLGQGPELLIRYENEEAVDDSQLPKDRFSAERLKGVDSTLKIQPAELGDSAVYLCASSLEPSGRREQYFGPGTRLTVT.

This clone was observed a few times. This chain links TRBV7-9 with TRBJ1-5, with 10 bases aligning to TRBD1. The germline V gene encodes CDR1 SEHNR and CDR2 FQNEAQ (reference sequence). Trimming at V came to 5 bases and at J to 4 bases, leaving 2 bases not matched to a gene. The CDR3 contains 14 residues. The CDR3 DNA follows: TGTGCCAGCAGCCGGACAGGGGGAAATCAGCCCCAGCATTTT. Translated, it gives CASSRTGGNQPQHF.

The genes are TRBV19 and TRBJ2-3, with a possible D match to TRBD1 (5 bases). Germline V CDR1 and CDR2: LNHDA, SQIVND (reference sequence). V was pared by 3 bases and J by 4 bases, with 11 bases between. The length of the CDR3 is 14 residues. CDR3 in DNA: TGTGCCAGTAGTATTAGCAGGGTCGCAGATACGCAGTATTTT. Translating gives CASSISRVADTQYF. Based on the CDR3 plus reference TRBV19 and TRBJ2-3, the full variable domain is DGGITQSPKYLFRKEGQNVTLSCEQNLNHDAMYWYRQDPGQGLRLIYYSQIVNDFQKGDIAEGYSVSREKKESFPLTVTSAQKNPTAFYLCASSISRVADTQYFGPGTRLTVL.

The chain joins TRBV30 to TRBJ1-6; maybe TRBD1 (6 bases). This CDR3 is 15 amino acids long. Germline V gives CDR1 GTSNPN, CDR2 SVGIG (reference sequence). Trimming stripped 0 bases from V and 0 bases from J, with 6 bases between. The CDR3 reads CAWSVGGSYNSPLHF. In DNA, the CDR3 is TGTGCCTGGAGTGTAGGGGGCTCCTATAATTCACCCCTCCACTTT.

This clone has a single count. The J gene is TRBJ1-1, the V gene TRBV2; D gene unclear. The length of the CDR3 is 14 residues. Germline-derived CDR1 and CDR2 are SNHLY and FYNNEI. Between the trimmed V and J ends, which lost 3 bases and 5 bases, there was a span of 13 bases. The CDR3: CASSDVATKTEAFF. The CDR3 region has the DNA TGTGCCAGCAGTGATGTTGCAACAAAAACTGAAGCTTTCTTT.

This rearrangement joins TRBV7-7 to TRBJ2-1, with D hard to call. The CDR3 extends over 16 amino acids. Deletions cut 0 bases from V and 0 bases from J, with 9 bases between. Germline CDR1 SSHAT, CDR2 FNYEAQ (reference sequence). The CDR3 nucleotides are TGTGCCAGCAGCTTAGCGGTCCAAGCCTCCTACAATGAGCAGTTCTTC. It encodes CASSLAVQASYNEQFF.

The chain employs TRBV28 and TRBJ2-2, with a tentative D call TRBD1 (5 bases). The CDR3 is 15 amino acids. Trimming removed 1 base at V and 6 bases at J, with 12 bases between. Germline V gene lookup returns CDR1 MDHEN and CDR2 SYDVKM. CDR3 loop: CASSLLLGEPGELFF. DNA for the CDR3: TGTGCCAGCAGTTTATTGTTAGGGGAACCCGGGGAGCTGTTTTTT.

CDR3 sequence reads: CSASQGLDTEAFF. DNA for the CDR3: TGCAGTGCTAGTCAGGGGCTGGACACTGAAGCTTTCTTT. The chain couples TRBV20-1 to TRBJ1-1; tentatively, D is TRBD1 (6 bases). Germline CDR1 DFQATT, CDR2 SNEGSKA (reference sequence). V lost 3 bases to trimming and J lost 3 bases, with 11 bases between them. CDR3 length: 13 amino acids.